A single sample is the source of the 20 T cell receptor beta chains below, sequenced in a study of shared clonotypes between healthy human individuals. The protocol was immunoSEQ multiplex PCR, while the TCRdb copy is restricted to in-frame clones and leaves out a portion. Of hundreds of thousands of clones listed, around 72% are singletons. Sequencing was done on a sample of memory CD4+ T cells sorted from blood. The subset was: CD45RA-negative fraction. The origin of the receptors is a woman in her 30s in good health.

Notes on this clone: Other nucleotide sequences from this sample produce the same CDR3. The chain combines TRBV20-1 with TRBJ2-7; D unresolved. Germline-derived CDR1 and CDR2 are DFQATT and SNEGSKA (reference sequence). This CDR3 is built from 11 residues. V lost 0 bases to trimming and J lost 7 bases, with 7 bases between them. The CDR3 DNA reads TGCAGTGCTAGAGATCGCGTGGAGCAGTACTTC. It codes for CSARDRVEQYF.

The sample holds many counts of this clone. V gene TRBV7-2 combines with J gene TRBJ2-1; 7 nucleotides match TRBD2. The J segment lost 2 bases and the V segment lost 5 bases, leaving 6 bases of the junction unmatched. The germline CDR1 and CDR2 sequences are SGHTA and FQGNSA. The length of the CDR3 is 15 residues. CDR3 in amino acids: CASSTSGMTYNEQFF. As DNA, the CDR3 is TGTGCCAGCAGCACGAGCGGGATGACCTACAATGAGCAGTTCTTC.

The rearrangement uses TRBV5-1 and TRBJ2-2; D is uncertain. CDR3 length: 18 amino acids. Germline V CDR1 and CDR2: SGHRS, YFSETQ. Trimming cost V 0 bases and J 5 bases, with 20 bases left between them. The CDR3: CASSLGVGVADGTGELFF. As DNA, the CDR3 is TGCGCCAGCAGCTTGGGCGTCGGAGTCGCGGATGGGACCGGGGAGCTGTTTTTT.

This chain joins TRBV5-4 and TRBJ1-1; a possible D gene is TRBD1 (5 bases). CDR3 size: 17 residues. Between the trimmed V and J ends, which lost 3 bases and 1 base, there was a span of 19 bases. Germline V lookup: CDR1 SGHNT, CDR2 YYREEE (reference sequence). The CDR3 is CASSSGTAMGTNTEAFF. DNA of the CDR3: TGTGCCAGCAGCTCTGGGACGGCCATGGGAACGAACACTGAAGCTTTCTTT.

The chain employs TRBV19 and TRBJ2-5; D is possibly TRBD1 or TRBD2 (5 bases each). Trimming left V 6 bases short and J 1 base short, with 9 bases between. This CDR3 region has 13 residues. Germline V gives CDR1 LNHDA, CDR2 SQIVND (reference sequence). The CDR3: CASSWGIQETQYF. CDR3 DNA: TGTGCCAGTAGCTGGGGGATCCAAGAGACCCAGTACTTC.

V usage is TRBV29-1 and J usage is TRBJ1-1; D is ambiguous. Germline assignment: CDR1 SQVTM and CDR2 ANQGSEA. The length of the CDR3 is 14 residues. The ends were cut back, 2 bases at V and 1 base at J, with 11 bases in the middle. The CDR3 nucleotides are TGCAGCGTTGAAAGCCAAAGAGGGAACACTGAAGCTTTCTTT. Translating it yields CSVESQRGNTEAFF.

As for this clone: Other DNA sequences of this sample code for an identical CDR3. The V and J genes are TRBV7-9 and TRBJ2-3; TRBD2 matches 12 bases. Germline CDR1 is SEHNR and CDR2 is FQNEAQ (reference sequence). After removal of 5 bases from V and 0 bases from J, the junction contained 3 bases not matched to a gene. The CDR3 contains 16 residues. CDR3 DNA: TGTGCCAGCAGCCTGACTAGCGGGAGAAGCACAGATACGCAGTATTTT. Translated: CASSLTSGRSTDTQYF.

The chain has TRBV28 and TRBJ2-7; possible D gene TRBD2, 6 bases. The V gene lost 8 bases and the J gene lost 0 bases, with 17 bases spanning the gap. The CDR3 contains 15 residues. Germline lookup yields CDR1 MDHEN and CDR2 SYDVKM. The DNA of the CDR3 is TGTGCCAGCCTCCCAGGAGGGGTGAACTCCTACGAGCAGTACTTC. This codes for CASLPGGVNSYEQYF.

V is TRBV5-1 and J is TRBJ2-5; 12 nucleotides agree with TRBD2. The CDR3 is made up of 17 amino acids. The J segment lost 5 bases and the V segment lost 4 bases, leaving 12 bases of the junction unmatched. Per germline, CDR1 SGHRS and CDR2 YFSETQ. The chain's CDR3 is CASSPWGSSGRAETQYF. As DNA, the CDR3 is TGCGCCAGCAGCCCCTGGGGGTCTAGCGGGAGGGCGGAGACCCAGTACTTC. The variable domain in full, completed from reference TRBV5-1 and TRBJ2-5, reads KAGVTQTPRYLIKTRGQQVTLSCSPISGHRSVSWYQQTPGQGLQFLFEYFSETQRNKGNFPGRFSGRQFSNSRSEMNVSTLELGDSALYLCASSPWGSSGRAETQYFGPGTRLLVL.

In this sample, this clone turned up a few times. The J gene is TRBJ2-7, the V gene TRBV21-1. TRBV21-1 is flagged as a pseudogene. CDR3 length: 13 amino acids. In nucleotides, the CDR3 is TGTGCCAGCAGCACGCGTGGGGGTAGGTCGGAGTACTTC. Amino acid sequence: CASSTRGGRSEYF.

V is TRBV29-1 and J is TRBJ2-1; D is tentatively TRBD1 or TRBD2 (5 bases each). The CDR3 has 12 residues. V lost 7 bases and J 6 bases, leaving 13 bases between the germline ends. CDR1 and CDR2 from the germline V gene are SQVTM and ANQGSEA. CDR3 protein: CSAGLGVNEQFF. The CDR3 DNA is TGCAGCGCGGGGCTAGGTGTCAATGAGCAGTTCTTC.

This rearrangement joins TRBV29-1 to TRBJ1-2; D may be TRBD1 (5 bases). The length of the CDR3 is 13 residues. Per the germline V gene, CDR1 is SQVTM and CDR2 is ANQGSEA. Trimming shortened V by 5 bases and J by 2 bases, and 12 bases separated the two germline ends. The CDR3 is CSVKTPGNYGYTF. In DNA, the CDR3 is TGCAGCGTTAAAACCCCAGGGAACTATGGCTACACCTTC. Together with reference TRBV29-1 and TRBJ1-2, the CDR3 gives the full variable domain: SAVISQKPSRDICQRGTSLTIQCQVDSQVTMMFWYRQQPGQSLTLIATANQGSEATYESGFVIDKFPISRPNLTFSTLTVSNMSPEDSSIYLCSVKTPGNYGYTFGSGTRLTVV.

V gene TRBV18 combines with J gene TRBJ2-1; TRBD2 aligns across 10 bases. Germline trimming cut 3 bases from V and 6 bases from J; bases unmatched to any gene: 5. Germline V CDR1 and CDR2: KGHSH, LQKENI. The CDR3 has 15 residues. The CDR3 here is CASSPPGTSVNEQFF. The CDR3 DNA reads TGTGCCAGCTCACCCCCCGGGACTAGCGTCAATGAGCAGTTCTTC.

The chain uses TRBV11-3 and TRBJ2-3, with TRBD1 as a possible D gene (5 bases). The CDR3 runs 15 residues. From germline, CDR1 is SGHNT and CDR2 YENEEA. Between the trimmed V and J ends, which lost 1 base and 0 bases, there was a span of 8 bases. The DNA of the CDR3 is TGTGCCAGCAGCTTAGTCGGACAAAGCACAGATACGCAGTATTTT. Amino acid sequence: CASSLVGQSTDTQYF.

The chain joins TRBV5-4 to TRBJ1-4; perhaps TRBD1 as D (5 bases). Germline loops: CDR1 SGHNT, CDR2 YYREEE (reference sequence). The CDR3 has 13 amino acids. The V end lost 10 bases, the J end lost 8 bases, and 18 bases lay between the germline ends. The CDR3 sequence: CAVGFGTEEKLFF. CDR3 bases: TGTGCCGTCGGATTCGGGACCGAAGAAAAACTGTTTTTT.

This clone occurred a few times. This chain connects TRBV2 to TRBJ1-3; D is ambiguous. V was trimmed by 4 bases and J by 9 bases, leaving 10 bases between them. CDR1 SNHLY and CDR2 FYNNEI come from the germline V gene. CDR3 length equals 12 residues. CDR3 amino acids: CASSGTWGTIYF. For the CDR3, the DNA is TGTGCCAGCAGTGGGACTTGGGGCACCATATATTTT.

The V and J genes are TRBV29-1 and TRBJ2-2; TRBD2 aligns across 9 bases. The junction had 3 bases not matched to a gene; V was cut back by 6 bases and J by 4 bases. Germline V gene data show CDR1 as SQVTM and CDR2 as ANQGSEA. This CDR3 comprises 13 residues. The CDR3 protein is CSVGLAPTGELFF. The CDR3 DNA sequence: TGCAGCGTCGGACTAGCGCCCACCGGGGAGCTGTTTTTT.

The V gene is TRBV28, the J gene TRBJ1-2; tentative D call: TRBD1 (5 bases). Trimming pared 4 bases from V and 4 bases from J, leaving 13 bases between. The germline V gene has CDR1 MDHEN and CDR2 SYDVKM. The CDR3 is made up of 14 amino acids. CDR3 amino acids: CASSSQPGRYGYTF. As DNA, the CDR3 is TGTGCCAGCAGTTCCCAACCGGGGCGCTATGGCTACACCTTC.

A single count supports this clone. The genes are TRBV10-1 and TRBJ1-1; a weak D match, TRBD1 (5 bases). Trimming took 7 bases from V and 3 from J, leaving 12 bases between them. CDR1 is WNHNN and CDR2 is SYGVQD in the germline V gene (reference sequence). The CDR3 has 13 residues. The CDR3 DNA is TGCGCCAGCACCTCAGGGACGGACACTGAAGCTTTCTTT. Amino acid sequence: CASTSGTDTEAFF.

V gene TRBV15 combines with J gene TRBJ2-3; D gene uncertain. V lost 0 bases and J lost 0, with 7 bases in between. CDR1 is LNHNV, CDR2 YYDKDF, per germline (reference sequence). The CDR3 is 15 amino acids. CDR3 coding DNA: TGTGCCACCAGCAGAGAGCAGGTTAGCACAGATACGCAGTATTTT. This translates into CATSREQVSTDTQYF.